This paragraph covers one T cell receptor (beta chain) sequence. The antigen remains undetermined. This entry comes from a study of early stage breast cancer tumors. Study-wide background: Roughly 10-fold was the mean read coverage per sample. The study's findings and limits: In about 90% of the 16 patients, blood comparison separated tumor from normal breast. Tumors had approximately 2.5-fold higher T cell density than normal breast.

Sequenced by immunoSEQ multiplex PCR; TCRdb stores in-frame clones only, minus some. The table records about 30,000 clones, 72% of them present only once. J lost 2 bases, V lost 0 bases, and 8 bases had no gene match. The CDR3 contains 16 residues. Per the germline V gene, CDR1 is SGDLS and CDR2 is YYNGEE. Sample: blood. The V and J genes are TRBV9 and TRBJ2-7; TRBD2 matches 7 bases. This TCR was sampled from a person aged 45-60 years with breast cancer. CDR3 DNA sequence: TGTGCCAGCAGCGTAGTCCCGACTAGCCCCACCTACGAGCAGTACTTC. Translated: CASSVVPTSPTYEQYF.